The 32 T cell receptor beta chains below all came from one sample that was sequenced in a study of OX40 agonist ivuxolimab in advanced cancers. Produced via immunoSEQ multiplex PCR; TCRdb's table is partial and in-frame only. The table shows 65,000 to 85,000 clones, with around 88% occurring only once. The sequencing used CD4+ or CD8+ T cells sorted from blood, collected in a trial of the OX40 agonist ivuxolimab. The receptors were sampled from an adult with an advanced solid tumor such as melanoma, head and neck, liver or kidney cancer.

This clone was observed once. This chain uses TRBV27 with TRBJ2-1, with TRBD2 identical over 7 bases. Germline V gives CDR1 MNHEY, CDR2 SMNVEV (reference sequence). This CDR3 has 15 amino acids. V trimming: 8 bases; J trimming: 4 bases; junction bases outside the gene matches: 11. The CDR3 DNA is TGTGCCAGCTGTGGGGGTGGGACTAATTACAATGAGCAGTTCTTC. Translation: CASCGGGTNYNEQFF.

This clone was counted a few times. V is TRBV4-2 and J is TRBJ1-6, with 7 bases lining up with TRBD1. Germline values: CDR1 LGHNA, CDR2 YNFKEQ. The V and J ends lost 6 bases and 9 bases, in that order; junction bases with no gene match: 8. The CDR3 is made up of 14 amino acids. CDR3 sequence reads: CASRHDRDGSPLHF. CDR3 coding DNA: TGTGCCAGCAGACACGACAGGGATGGTTCACCCCTCCACTTT.

The V and J genes are TRBV5-1 and TRBJ2-2; 7 nucleotides line up with TRBD1. CDR3 length: 16 amino acids. CDR1 and CDR2 from the germline V gene are SGHRS and YFSETQ. The V and J ends lost 5 bases and 5 bases, in that order; junction bases with no gene match: 12. CDR3 protein: CASSYELQGLTGELFF. Written as DNA, the CDR3 is TGCGCCAGCAGTTACGAGTTACAGGGGTTAACCGGGGAGCTGTTTTTT. Supplemented by reference TRBV5-1 and TRBJ2-2, the full variable domain reads KAGVTQTPRYLIKTRGQQVTLSCSPISGHRSVSWYQQTPGQGLQFLFEYFSETQRNKGNFPGRFSGRQFSNSRSEMNVSTLELGDSALYLCASSYELQGLTGELFFGEGSRLTVL.

This rearrangement joins TRBV5-1 to TRBJ2-5; tentatively, D is TRBD1 (5 bases). Germline V gene sequence: CDR1 SGHRS, CDR2 YFSETQ. The CDR3 is 12 amino acids. V lost 4 bases and J lost 2, with 6 bases in between. DNA of the CDR3: TGCGCCAGCAGCGGACAACAAGAGACCCAGTACTTC. This codes for CASSGQQETQYF.

The chain has TRBV10-3 and TRBJ2-5, with 7 bases fitting TRBD2. V lost 3 bases and J lost 0; bases outside the gene matches: 10. CDR3 length: 17 amino acids. The germline V gene encodes CDR1 ENHRY and CDR2 SYGVKD. The CDR3 spells CAISDSNSGPYQETQYF. The CDR3 DNA reads as TGTGCCATCAGTGACTCAAATAGCGGGCCGTACCAAGAGACCCAGTACTTC.

The rearrangement uses TRBV14 and TRBJ2-5; D gene unclear. Germline V gene data show CDR1 as SGHDN and CDR2 as FVKESK. Trimming took 0 bases from V and 0 from J, leaving 14 bases between them. The CDR3 consists of 17 residues. The CDR3, as DNA: TGTGCCAGCAGCCAAGACGGGCCCAACTCATACCAAGAGACCCAGTACTTC. Its translation: CASSQDGPNSYQETQYF.

The V gene is TRBV13, the J gene TRBJ1-2; no definite D call. Germline V CDR1 and CDR2: PRHDT, FYEKMQ (reference sequence). The V end was cut by 3 bases, the J end by 10 bases, with 12 bases between. This CDR3 is built from 12 residues. This CDR3 reads CASSFRSVDYTF. The CDR3 nucleotides are TGTGCCAGCAGCTTTCGGTCGGTTGACTACACCTTC.

The chain carries TRBV27 and TRBJ1-6, with a weak D call TRBD1 (6 bases). The germline gives CDR1 MNHEY, CDR2 SMNVEV (reference sequence). The CDR3 sequence is 14 residues long. The V gene lost 6 bases and the J gene lost 6 bases, with 12 bases spanning the gap. The CDR3 bases are TGTGCCAGCAGAAGAGACAGGTTTAATTCACCCCTCCACTTT. Its protein product is CASRRDRFNSPLHF.

This chain connects TRBV5-1 to TRBJ2-1, with 16 bases identical to TRBD2. The CDR3 extends over 18 amino acids. The germline gives CDR1 SGHRS, CDR2 YFSETQ. Trimming removed 7 bases from V and 0 bases from J; junction bases left unmatched: 7. The CDR3: CASWGLAGGPNSYNEQFF. CDR3 sequence (DNA): TGCGCCAGCTGGGGACTAGCGGGGGGGCCCAACTCCTACAATGAGCAGTTCTTC. Together with reference TRBV5-1 and TRBJ2-1, the CDR3 gives the full variable domain: KAGVTQTPRYLIKTRGQQVTLSCSPISGHRSVSWYQQTPGQGLQFLFEYFSETQRNKGNFPGRFSGRQFSNSRSEMNVSTLELGDSALYLCASWGLAGGPNSYNEQFFGPGTRLTVL.

The chain is built from TRBV11-2 and TRBJ1-5; 7 nucleotides agree with TRBD1. Germline V gene data show CDR1 as SGHAT and CDR2 as FQNNGV. Trimming removed 3 bases from V and 0 bases from J; junction bases left unmatched: 5. The CDR3 length is 16 residues. The CDR3 DNA follows: TGTGCCAGCAGCTTGGGACAGCGAAATAGCAATCAGCCCCAGCATTTT. It specifies CASSLGQRNSNQPQHF.

The chain is built from TRBV18 and TRBJ1-6; a possible D gene is TRBD1 (6 bases). CDR3 length: 14 residues. Germline assignment: CDR1 KGHSH and CDR2 LQKENI. V was pared by 3 bases and J by 7 bases, with 10 bases between. CDR3 in amino acids: CASSPRQENSPLHF. CDR3 DNA sequence: TGTGCCAGCTCACCCAGACAGGAAAATTCACCCCTCCACTTT. The whole variable domain, remainder taken from reference TRBV18 and TRBJ1-6, is NAGVMQNPRHLVRRRGQEARLRCSPMKGHSHVYWYRQLPEEGLKFMVYLQKENIIDESGMPKERFSAEFPKEGPSILRIQQVVRGDSAAYFCASSPRQENSPLHFGNGTRLTVT.

The CDR3 loop is CASSRDYSMNTEAFF. The CDR3 nucleotides are TGTGCCAGCAGCCGAGATTACTCCATGAACACTGAAGCTTTCTTT. The chain links TRBV6-5 to TRBJ1-1; D remains ambiguous. Germline CDR1 MNHEY, CDR2 SVGAGI. Trimming stripped 6 bases from V and 0 bases from J, with 14 bases between. This CDR3 spans 15 amino acids.

The rearrangement links TRBV5-1 to TRBJ2-5, with TRBD1 matching over 9 bases. The CDR3 spans 14 residues. The J segment lost 5 bases and the V segment lost 6 bases, leaving 8 bases of the junction unmatched. The germline V gene has CDR1 SGHRS and CDR2 YFSETQ. The CDR3: CASTFGTGRETQYF. The CDR3 DNA reads TGCGCCAGCACCTTCGGGACAGGGAGGGAGACCCAGTACTTC.

The V call is TRBV10-2, the J call TRBJ2-7, with D possibly TRBD1 on 6 matching bases. This CDR3 has 14 residues. V lost 10 bases and J lost 2, with 18 bases in between. Germline CDR1 is WSHSY and CDR2 is SAAADI. The CDR3 loop is CATSYQGTTYEQYF. In DNA form, the CDR3 reads TGCGCCACCTCTTACCAGGGGACCACCTACGAGCAGTACTTC.

This chain joins TRBV7-9 and TRBJ2-1; 15 positions match TRBD2. This CDR3 is 17 amino acids long. Germline V lookup: CDR1 SEHNR, CDR2 FQNEAQ (reference sequence). The junction had 7 bases not matched to a gene; V was cut back by 5 bases and J by 5 bases. CDR3 in DNA: TGTGCCAGCAGCATCGGACTAGCGGGGGGGCCCCACAATGAGCAGTTCTTC. Its translation is CASSIGLAGGPHNEQFF.

The chain combines TRBV18 with TRBJ1-1, with TRBD1 matching over 10 bases. V lost 6 bases to trimming and J lost 8 bases; unmatched junction nucleotides: 15. Per the germline V gene, CDR1 is KGHSH and CDR2 is LQKENI. The CDR3 length is 16 residues. For the CDR3, the DNA is TGTGCCAGCTCGCGGGACAGGGGAAGGGTATCTGAAGAAGCTTTCTTT. Protein product: CASSRDRGRVSEEAFF. Variable domain in full (rest from reference TRBV18 and TRBJ1-1): NAGVMQNPRHLVRRRGQEARLRCSPMKGHSHVYWYRQLPEEGLKFMVYLQKENIIDESGMPKERFSAEFPKEGPSILRIQQVVRGDSAAYFCASSRDRGRVSEEAFFGQGTRLTVV.

This chain links TRBV2 with TRBJ1-3; possibly TRBD1 for D (5 bases). V lost 7 bases to trimming and J lost 4 bases, with 11 bases between them. This CDR3 is 13 amino acids long. Germline values: CDR1 SNHLY, CDR2 FYNNEI. The CDR3 sequence is CASMGEVGNTIYF. In DNA, the CDR3 is TGTGCCAGCATGGGGGAGGTCGGAAACACCATATATTTT. Complete variable domain (other parts from reference TRBV2 and TRBJ1-3): EPEVTQTPSHQVTQMGQEVILRCVPISNHLYFYWYRQILGQKVEFLVSFYNNEISEKSEIFDDQFSVERPDGSNFTLKIRSTKLEDSAMYFCASMGEVGNTIYFGEGSWLTVV.

The chain recombines TRBV6-6 with TRBJ1-2; D possibly corresponds to TRBD1 (6 bases). Between the trimmed V and J ends, which lost 2 bases and 1 base, there was a span of 14 bases. The germline V gene encodes CDR1 MNHNY and CDR2 SVGAGI (reference sequence). This CDR3 has 16 residues. CDR3 residues: CASSYGQGIRNYGYTF. In DNA form, the CDR3 reads TGTGCCAGCAGTTACGGGCAGGGGATTCGTAACTATGGCTACACCTTC.

The chain joins TRBV18 to TRBJ1-2; D gene ambiguous. V shed 1 base and J shed 3 bases, with 6 bases lying between them. Germline-derived CDR1 and CDR2 are KGHSH and LQKENI. The length of the CDR3 is 13 residues. CDR3 sequence (DNA): TGTGCCAGCTCACCACTGCAAGACTATGGCTACACCTTC. It translates to CASSPLQDYGYTF.

The gene calls are TRBV5-8 and TRBJ1-1; D is unresolved. V was cut by 6 bases and J by 5 bases, with 8 bases left in between. The CDR3 runs to 11 residues. Germline lookup yields CDR1 SGHTS and CDR2 YDEGEE. The CDR3 DNA is TGTGCCAGCACCCTCGGGACTGAAGCTTTCTTT. Translated, it gives CASTLGTEAFF. Full variable domain (remainder filled in from reference TRBV5-8 and TRBJ1-1): EAGVTQSPTHLIKTRGQQATLRCSPISGHTSVYWYQQALGLGLQFLLWYDEGEERNRGNFPPRFSGRQFPNYSSELNVNALELEDSALYLCASTLGTEAFFGQGTRLTVV.

The gene calls are TRBV27 and TRBJ1-2, with a tentative D call TRBD1 (5 bases). The germline gives CDR1 MNHEY, CDR2 SMNVEV (reference sequence). Trimming removed 10 bases at V and 8 bases at J, with 17 bases between. CDR3 length: 12 residues. The CDR3 DNA reads TGTGCCACACGACGGGGGGATGGAGGCTACACCTTC. Encoded protein: CATRRGDGGYTF.

The chain is built from TRBV5-4 and TRBJ2-7; TRBD1 matches 8 bases. J lost 2 bases, V lost 4 bases, and 5 bases had no gene match. The CDR3 has 14 amino acids. Germline CDR1 is SGHNT and CDR2 is YYREEE (reference sequence). The CDR3 reads CASSLDRGPYEQYF. CDR3 bases: TGTGCCAGCAGCCTTGACAGGGGACCCTACGAGCAGTACTTC.

The chain links TRBV7-8 to TRBJ1-5; D remains unclear. This CDR3 comprises 14 residues. V shed 4 bases and J shed 2 bases, with 9 bases lying between them. The germline gives CDR1 SGHVS, CDR2 FQNEAQ. The CDR3: CASSSVSGNQPQHF. The CDR3 bases are TGTGCCAGCAGCTCCGTCTCGGGCAATCAGCCCCAGCATTTT.

The chain uses TRBV11-2 and TRBJ2-1; 11 bases align to TRBD1. The CDR3 is made up of 17 amino acids. In germline, CDR1 is SGHAT, CDR2 FQNNGV. V was clipped by 3 bases and J by 7 bases; unmatched bases: 11. The CDR3 loop is CASSFLDGTGGRNEQFF. Here the CDR3 DNA reads TGTGCCAGCAGCTTTCTTGATGGGACAGGGGGTCGTAATGAGCAGTTCTTC. The variable domain in full, with the rest retrieved from reference TRBV11-2 and TRBJ2-1, is EAGVAQSPRYKIIEKRQSVAFWCNPISGHATLYWYQQILGQGPKLLIQFQNNGVVDDSQLPKDRFSAERLKGVDSTLKIQPAKLEDSAVYLCASSFLDGTGGRNEQFFGPGTRLTVL.

The V gene is TRBV5-1, the J gene TRBJ2-2; TRBD1 aligns across 8 bases. Germline-derived CDR1 and CDR2 are SGHRS and YFSETQ. The CDR3 contains 16 residues. The trim removed 3 bases at V and 7 bases at J, leaving 11 bases unmatched. The CDR3 nucleotides read TGCGCCAGCAGCTCGGGACGGACAGGGATTGGCGGGGAGCTGTTTTTT. Its protein product is CASSSGRTGIGGELFF.

The chain joins TRBV5-4 to TRBJ2-4, with 8 bases fitting TRBD1. Germline V gene sequence: CDR1 SGHNT, CDR2 YYREEE (reference sequence). This CDR3 has 19 amino acids. The V segment lost 4 bases and the J segment 0 bases; nucleotides outside the gene matches: 15. The CDR3 nucleotides are TGTGCCAGCAGCCCCGGGACAGGAAAATTCAAGGGAGCCAAAAACATTCAGTACTTC. Its protein is CASSPGTGKFKGAKNIQYF.

This clone has a single count. This chain uses TRBV5-1 with TRBJ1-2; 9 positions match TRBD1. Germline CDR1 is SGHRS and CDR2 is YFSETQ. The CDR3 has 16 amino acids. With 0 bases clipped from V and 7 bases from J, the junction kept 10 bases outside the gene matches. The CDR3 region has the DNA TGCGCCAGCAGCTTGGAGGGGACAGGGCGTTTTGGTGGCTACACCTTC. Residues: CASSLEGTGRFGGYTF.

The V gene is TRBV28, the J gene TRBJ1-5; the D gene is possibly TRBD1 (6 bases). The CDR3 sequence is 14 residues long. With 6 bases removed from V and 3 bases from J, the gap between germline ends came to 12 bases. The germline V gene encodes CDR1 MDHEN and CDR2 SYDVKM. This CDR3 reads CASSPGQHNQPQHF. CDR3 coding DNA: TGTGCCAGCAGCCCCGGACAGCACAATCAGCCCCAGCATTTT. Variable domain in full (rest from reference TRBV28 and TRBJ1-5): DVKVTQSSRYLVKRTGEKVFLECVQDMDHENMFWYRQDPGLGLRLIYFSYDVKMKEKGDIPEGYSVSREKKERFSLILESASTNQTSMYLCASSPGQHNQPQHFGDGTRLSIL.

This chain's CDR3 is CASSLYSDSANTGELFF. Written as DNA, the CDR3 is TGTGCCAGCAGTTTATATTCGGACAGCGCGAACACCGGGGAGCTGTTTTTT. The chain has TRBV27 and TRBJ2-2; a weak D match, TRBD1 (6 bases). Trimming pared 1 base from V and 0 bases from J, leaving 12 bases between. The length of the CDR3 is 17 residues. CDR1 is MNHEY and CDR2 is SMNVEV in the germline V gene (reference sequence).

The genes are TRBV29-1 and TRBJ2-2; unclear D gene. The length of the CDR3 is 13 residues. V dropped 4 bases and J dropped 5 bases, with 11 bases sitting between them. From germline, CDR1 is SQVTM and CDR2 ANQGSEA. The CDR3 DNA reads as TGCAGCGTTGGGCAGGCAGTAACCGGGGAGCTGTTTTTT. Its translation is CSVGQAVTGELFF.

The chain couples TRBV7-9 to TRBJ1-4; D is perhaps TRBD1 (5 bases). The V gene's germline CDR1 is SEHNR and CDR2 FQNEAQ (reference sequence). V was trimmed by 2 bases and J by 1 base, leaving 5 bases between them. CDR3 length equals 14 residues. The DNA for the CDR3 is TGTGCCAGCAGCTTACAGGGAACTAATGAAAAACTGTTTTTT. Its protein product is CASSLQGTNEKLFF.

The rearrangement uses TRBV5-1 and TRBJ2-3, with 11 positions matching TRBD2. The J segment lost 5 bases and the V segment lost 4 bases, leaving 6 bases of the junction unmatched. This CDR3 is built from 15 residues. Germline V gene lookup returns CDR1 SGHRS and CDR2 YFSETQ. The CDR3 spells CASSPSSGGRDTQYF. In nucleotides, the CDR3 is TGCGCCAGCAGCCCCTCTAGCGGGGGGAGAGATACGCAGTATTTT. Variable domain in full (rest from reference TRBV5-1 and TRBJ2-3): KAGVTQTPRYLIKTRGQQVTLSCSPISGHRSVSWYQQTPGQGLQFLFEYFSETQRNKGNFPGRFSGRQFSNSRSEMNVSTLELGDSALYLCASSPSSGGRDTQYFGPGTRLTVL.